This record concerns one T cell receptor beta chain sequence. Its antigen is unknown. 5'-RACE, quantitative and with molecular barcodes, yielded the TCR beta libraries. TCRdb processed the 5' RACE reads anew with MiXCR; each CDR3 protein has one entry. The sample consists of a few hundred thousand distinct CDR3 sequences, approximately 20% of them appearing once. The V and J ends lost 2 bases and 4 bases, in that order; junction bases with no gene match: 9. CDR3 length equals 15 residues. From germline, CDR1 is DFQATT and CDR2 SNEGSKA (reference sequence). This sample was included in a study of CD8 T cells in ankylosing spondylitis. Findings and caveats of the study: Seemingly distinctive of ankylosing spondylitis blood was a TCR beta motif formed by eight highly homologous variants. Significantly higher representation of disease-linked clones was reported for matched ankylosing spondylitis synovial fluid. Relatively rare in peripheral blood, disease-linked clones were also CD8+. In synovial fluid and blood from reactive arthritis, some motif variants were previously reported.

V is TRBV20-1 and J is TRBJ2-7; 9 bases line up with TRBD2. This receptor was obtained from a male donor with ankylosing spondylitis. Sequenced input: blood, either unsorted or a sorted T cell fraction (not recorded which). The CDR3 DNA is TGCAGTGCTAGATACCGCGGACTAGCGACTTACGAGCAGTACTTC. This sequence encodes CSARYRGLATYEQYF.